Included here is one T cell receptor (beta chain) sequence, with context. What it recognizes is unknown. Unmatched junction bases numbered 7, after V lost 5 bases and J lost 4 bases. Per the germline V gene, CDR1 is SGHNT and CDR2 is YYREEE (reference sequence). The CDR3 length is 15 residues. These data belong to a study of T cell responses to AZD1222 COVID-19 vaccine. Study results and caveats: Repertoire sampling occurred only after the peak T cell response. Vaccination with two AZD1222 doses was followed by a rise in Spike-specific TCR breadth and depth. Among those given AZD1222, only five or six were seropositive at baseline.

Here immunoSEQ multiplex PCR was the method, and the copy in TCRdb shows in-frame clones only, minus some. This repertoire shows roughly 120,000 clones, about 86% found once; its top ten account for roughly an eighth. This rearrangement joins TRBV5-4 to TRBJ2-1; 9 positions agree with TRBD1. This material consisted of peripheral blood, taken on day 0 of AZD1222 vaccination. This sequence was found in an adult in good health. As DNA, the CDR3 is TGTGCCAGCAGTTTTCGGGACAGGGAATACAATGAGCAGTTCTTC. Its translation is CASSFRDREYNEQFF.